This T cell receptor (beta chain) was identified in a study of T cells in Graves' hyperthyroidism and ophthalmopathy. Amplified TCR beta CDR3 regions derived from RNA transcripts. HTBI primers drove first-round RT-PCR of the TCR CDR3. MiXCR was run by TCRdb on the multiplex PCR reads, yielding one entry per CDR3 protein. The data show around 450,000 distinct CDR3 sequences, about an eighth seen once. Trimming removed 3 bases from V and 7 bases from J, with 17 bases in between. The CDR3 length is 15 residues. Germline V gives CDR1 SGHDT, CDR2 YYEEEE. The source material was blood. The receptor was isolated from a woman under 30 with Graves' hyperthyroidism. The rearrangement uses TRBV5-6 and TRBJ2-1; D is undetermined. CDR3 bases: TGTGCCAGCAGCTCACCGGTGACTTTTTCTAATGAGCAGTTCTTC. Its translation is CASSSPVTFSNEQFF. Based on the CDR3 plus reference TRBV5-6 and TRBJ2-1, the full variable domain is DAGVTQSPTHLIKTRGQQVTLRCSPKSGHDTVSWYQQALGQGPQFIFQYYEEEERQRGNFPDRFSGHQFPNYSSELNVNALLLGDSALYLCASSSPVTFSNEQFFGPGTRLTVL.